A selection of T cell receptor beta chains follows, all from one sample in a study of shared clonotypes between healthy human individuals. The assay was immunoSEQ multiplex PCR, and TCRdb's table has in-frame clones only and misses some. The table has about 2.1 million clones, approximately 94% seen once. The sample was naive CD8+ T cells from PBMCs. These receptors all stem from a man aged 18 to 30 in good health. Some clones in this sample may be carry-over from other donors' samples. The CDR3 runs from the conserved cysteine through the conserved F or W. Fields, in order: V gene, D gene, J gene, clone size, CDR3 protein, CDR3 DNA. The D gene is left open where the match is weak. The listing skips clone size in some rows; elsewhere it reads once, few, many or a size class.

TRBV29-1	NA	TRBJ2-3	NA	CSVAQTSQGYTDTQYF	TGCAGCGTTGCCCAGACTAGTCAGGGCTACACAGATACGCAGTATTTT
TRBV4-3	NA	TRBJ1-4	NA	CASSQDPAGATNEKLFF	TGCGCCAGCAGCCAAGATCCTGCGGGGGCAACTAATGAAAAACTGTTTTTT
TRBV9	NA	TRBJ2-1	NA	CASSVAGMRDEQFF	TGTGCCAGCAGCGTCGCGGGGATGAGGGATGAGCAGTTCTTC
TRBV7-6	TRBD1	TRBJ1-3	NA	CASSLLRQGMGNTIYF	TGTGCCAGCAGCTTACTTCGACAGGGAATGGGAAACACCATATATTTT
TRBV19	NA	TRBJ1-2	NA	CASSQTVNYGYTF	TGTGCCAGTAGTCAGACAGTGAACTATGGCTACACCTTC
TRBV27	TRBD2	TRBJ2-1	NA	CASSLAGGIPNEQFF	TGTGCCAGCAGCCTAGCGGGAGGGATTCCCAATGAGCAGTTCTTC
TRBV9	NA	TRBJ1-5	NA	CASSAPGSNQPQHF	TGTGCCAGCAGCGCCCCGGGGAGCAATCAGCCCCAGCATTTT
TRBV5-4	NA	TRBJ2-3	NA	CASSLAGGPLDTQYF	TGTGCCAGCAGCTTGGCCGGAGGGCCTTTGGATACGCAGTATTTT
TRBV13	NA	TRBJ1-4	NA	CASSSRSDEKLFF	TGTGCCAGCAGCTCCAGGTCGGATGAAAAACTGTTTTTT
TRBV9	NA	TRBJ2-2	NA	CASSDRSNTGELFF	TGTGCCAGCAGCGACCGATCGAACACCGGGGAGCTGTTTTTT
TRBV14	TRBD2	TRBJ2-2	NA	CASSLSSGWTAGELFF	TGTGCCAGCAGCCTGTCTAGCGGGTGGACCGCCGGGGAGCTGTTTTTT
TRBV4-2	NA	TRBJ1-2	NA	CASSQEDRTPSTF	TGTGCCAGCAGCCAAGAGGACAGAACCCCCTCCACCTTC
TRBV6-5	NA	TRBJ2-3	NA	CASSYQGDTQYF	TGTGCCAGCAGTTACCAGGGAGATACGCAGTATTTT
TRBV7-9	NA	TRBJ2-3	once	CASVLRAETTDTQYF	TGTGCCAGCGTTCTAAGGGCAGAGACCACGGATACGCAGTATTTT
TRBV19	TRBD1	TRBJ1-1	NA	CASSTRTGPADTEAFF	TGTGCCAGTAGTACCCGGACAGGGCCGGCCGACACTGAAGCTTTCTTT
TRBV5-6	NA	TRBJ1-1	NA	CASTSEGENTEAFF	TGTGCCTCCACAAGTGAGGGCGAGAACACTGAAGCTTTCTTT
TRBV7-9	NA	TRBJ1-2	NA	CASSLAGNHYGYTF	TGTGCCAGCAGTTTAGCAGGAAATCACTATGGCTACACCTTC
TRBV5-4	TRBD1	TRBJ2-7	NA	CASSGEGTGEAYEQYF	TGTGCCAGCAGCGGGGAAGGGACAGGGGAAGCCTACGAGCAGTACTTC
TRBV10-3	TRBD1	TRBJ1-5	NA	CAISDPDRVVDQPQHF	TGTGCCATCAGTGATCCAGACAGGGTGGTTGATCAGCCCCAGCATTTT
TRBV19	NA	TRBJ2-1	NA	CASSIDLRQGGPYNEQFF	TGTGCCAGTAGTATAGATCTACGCCAGGGGGGACCCTACAATGAGCAGTTCTTC
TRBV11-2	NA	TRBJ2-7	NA	CASSLAGLIYEQYF	TGTGCCAGCAGCTTAGCAGGACTCATCTACGAGCAGTACTTC
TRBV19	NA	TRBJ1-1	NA	CASSNRWTEAFF	TGTGCCAGTAGTAACCGGTGGACTGAAGCTTTCTTT
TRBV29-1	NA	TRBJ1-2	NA	CSVEDLYGANYGYTF	TGCAGCGTTGAAGATCTTTACGGGGCTAACTATGGCTACACCTTC
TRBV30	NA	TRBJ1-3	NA	CAWDWGAGGNTIYF	TGTGCCTGGGATTGGGGGGCAGGTGGAAACACCATATATTTT
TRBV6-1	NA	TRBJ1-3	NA	CASPSGNTIYF	TGTGCCAGTCCCTCTGGAAACACCATATATTTT
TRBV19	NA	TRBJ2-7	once	CASSGFSNYEQYF	TGTGCCAGTAGTGGGTTCTCCAACTACGAGCAGTACTTC
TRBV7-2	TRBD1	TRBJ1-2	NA	CASSSRDRANYGYTF	TGTGCCAGCAGCTCCAGGGACAGGGCTAACTATGGCTACACCTTC
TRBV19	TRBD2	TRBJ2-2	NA	CASSMGASGRELFF	TGTGCCAGTAGTATGGGGGCTAGCGGGAGGGAGCTGTTTTTT
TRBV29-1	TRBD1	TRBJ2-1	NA	CSVKTGSYNEQFF	TGCAGCGTTAAGACAGGGTCCTACAATGAGCAGTTCTTC
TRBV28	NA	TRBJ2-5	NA	CASSLSSYRAKKGETQYF	TGTGCCAGCAGTTTATCCTCGTACCGGGCTAAGAAAGGGGAGACCCAGTACTTC
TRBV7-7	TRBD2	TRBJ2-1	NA	CASSQGLAGGEDGEQFF	TGTGCCAGCAGCCAGGGACTAGCGGGAGGGGAGGATGGTGAGCAGTTCTTC
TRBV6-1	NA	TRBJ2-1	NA	CASSESLGLGGNEQFF	TGTGCCAGCAGTGAATCGCTAGGACTAGGGGGCAATGAGCAGTTCTTC
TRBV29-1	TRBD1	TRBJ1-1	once	CSVGQIPEAFF	TGCAGCGTGGGACAGATACCAGAAGCTTTCTTT
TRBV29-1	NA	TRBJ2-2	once	CSATRRGDTGELFF	TGCAGCGCGACTAGGAGGGGAGACACCGGGGAGCTGTTTTTT
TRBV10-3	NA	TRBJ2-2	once	CAISDTSTYINTGELFF	TGTGCCATCAGTGACACCTCGACTTATATTAACACCGGGGAGCTGTTTTTT
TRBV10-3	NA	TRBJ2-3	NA	CAISEPRKGADTQYF	TGTGCCATCAGTGAGCCTCGGAAGGGGGCAGATACGCAGTATTTT